This T cell receptor beta chain came from a study of cytomegalovirus exposure and HLA in healthy donors. Study details: Around 80 million unique TCRs from HLA-typed donors were held in an early data release.

Comment on this clone: The target antigen is unknown.

Trimming took 5 bases from V and 1 from J, leaving 17 bases between them. Germline loops: CDR1 MNHNY, CDR2 SVGAGI (reference sequence). The CDR3 is made up of 16 amino acids. PCR primers comprised 60 Vbeta and 13 Jbeta primers. Libraries were prepared by immunoSEQ multiplex PCR; TCRdb keeps only in-frame clonotypes and omits some of them. The sample gives roughly 200,000 clones, roughly 68% of which show up once; around 2.6% is in the top ten. Notes on the study in general: An analysis that was carried out later associated 15,000 to 20,000 TCR beta sequences with HLA alleles at 0.05 false discovery rate. What a later analysis reportedly showed was that an Asian-associated ancestry cluster had fewer N-insertions than the approximately 700-donor mean. In an earlier analysis, productive rearrangement rates for most beta V segments clustered near 87% or 30%.

The sequence was collected from a man aged 35 to 55 in good health and CMV-seropositive. Sequenced sample: PBMCs. The gene calls are TRBV6-6 and TRBJ2-5; D possibly corresponds to TRBD2 (7 bases). The CDR3 loop reads CASSSRQAGVQETQYF. Here the CDR3 DNA reads TGTGCCAGCAGTAGCCGACAGGCGGGGGTCCAAGAGACCCAGTACTTC.